This T cell receptor beta chain was found in a study of T cell repertoires and Cas9 in healthy adults. Study-wide context: Multi-effector potency, cytotoxicity and lineage were assessed in SpCas9-reactive CD4 and CD8 T cells.

Study conclusions and caveats: SpCas9-reactive regulatory T cells reportedly mitigated SpCas9-reactive effector T cells in vitro.

The data were produced by immunoSEQ multiplex PCR, yet TCRdb's version contains in-frame clones alone and is incomplete. Of around 20,000 clones in the sample, about 92% were seen once. Comment on this clone: Antigen specificity is unknown.

The CDR3 covers 14 residues. The germline CDR1 and CDR2 sequences are LGHNT and FRNRAP. This chain uses TRBV12-5 with TRBJ2-5; TRBD2 aligns across 11 bases. TRBJ2-7 matches the DNA end more closely, so the J call is doubtful. Sequenced sample: CD4+ effector T cells (CD127+, CD25-, CD137-, CD154-) from PBMCs; culture status not recorded. This sequence originates from a human donor in good health. This chain's CDR3 is CASGLSGGAYEQYF. As DNA, the CDR3 is TGTGCTAGTGGCCTTAGCGGGGGGGCCTACGAGCAGTACTTC.